A single sample gave rise to the 27 T cell receptor beta chains below, sequenced in a study of shared clonotypes between healthy human individuals (dated by TCRdb to about 2020). The library was produced with the immunoSEQ multiplex PCR assay. The table was pulled from immuneACCESS by TCRdb, which kept in-frame rearrangements only. Such tables lose some clones; where checked, under half of the loss comes from unresolved V genes, and the rest has no known cause. The sample contains some 2.1 million clones, roughly 94% of them found a single time. The ten largest clones capture 0.13% of the sample. Sample: naive CD4+ T cells sorted from blood. Read against the paper, the sample's cell subset or site label means: CD45RA+ positively selected. The receptors shown here come from a man aged 18 to 35 in good health.

The chain is built from TRBV9 and TRBJ1-1, with D perhaps matching TRBD1 (5 bases). The V and J ends lost 7 bases and 10 bases respectively, with 14 bases between them. Per germline, CDR1 SGDLS and CDR2 YYNGEE. This CDR3 contains 11 residues. The CDR3 DNA reads as TGTGCCAGCGGTGACAGTCTTTCAGCTTTCTTT. Its translation: CASGDSLSAFF.

The V and J genes are TRBV10-3 and TRBJ2-4; D possibly matches TRBD1 or TRBD2 (6 bases each). This CDR3 spans 13 amino acids. Trimming cost V 4 bases and J 6 bases, with 10 bases left between them. Looked up from germline, CDR1 is ENHRY and CDR2 is SYGVKD. The CDR3 nucleotides read TGTGCCATCAGTGGACAGGAGGGAAACATTCAGTACTTC. Its translation is CAISGQEGNIQYF.

CDR3 nucleotides: TGTGCCAGCAGCCCACGGCCTTGGGACAAAAACATTCAGTACTTC. Translated, it gives CASSPRPWDKNIQYF. The chain joins TRBV7-2 to TRBJ2-4; unclear D gene. With 5 bases removed from V and 3 bases from J, the gap between germline ends came to 14 bases. Germline V gene data show CDR1 as SGHTA and CDR2 as FQGNSA. The CDR3 is made up of 15 amino acids.

The V gene is TRBV28, the J gene TRBJ2-7; the D is unclear. The germline V gene has CDR1 MDHEN and CDR2 SYDVKM. V was cut by 8 bases and J by 1 base, with 21 bases left in between. This CDR3 region has 16 residues. CDR3 in amino acids: CASAPLKTYKSYEQYF. In DNA form, the CDR3 reads TGTGCCAGCGCCCCGTTGAAAACCTATAAATCCTACGAGCAGTACTTC.

The rearrangement links TRBV11-2 to TRBJ2-7; D uncertain. The CDR3 covers 13 residues. The V gene lost 3 bases and the J gene lost 7 bases, with 13 bases spanning the gap. Germline-derived CDR1 and CDR2 are SGHAT and FQNNGV. The CDR3 here is CASSFGDRSEQYF. In nucleotides, the CDR3 is TGTGCCAGCAGCTTCGGAGACCGGAGTGAGCAGTACTTC.

V is TRBV30 and J is TRBJ1-1; D gene unclear. The germline CDR1 and CDR2 sequences are GTSNPN and SVGIG (reference sequence). Trimming pared 8 bases from V and 0 bases from J, leaving 7 bases between. This CDR3 comprises 11 residues. The CDR3 DNA reads as TGTGCCGGTAGATTGAACACTGAAGCTTTCTTT. Residues: CAGRLNTEAFF.

The chain has TRBV6-5 and TRBJ1-1; D is ambiguous. The CDR3 consists of 11 residues. CDR1 is MNHEY and CDR2 is SVGAGI in the germline V gene. V was trimmed by 4 bases and J by 8 bases, leaving 8 bases between them. CDR3 sequence (DNA): TGTGCCAGCAGTTTCAACAGCGAAGCTTTCTTT. Its translation: CASSFNSEAFF.

The rearrangement links TRBV25-1 to TRBJ1-4; D possibly corresponds to TRBD1 (5 bases). The CDR3 covers 13 residues. Germline CDR1 is MGHDK and CDR2 is SYGVNS. V was pared by 6 bases and J by 5 bases, with 10 bases between. The CDR3 loop is CASRDRQNEKLFF. The CDR3 DNA follows: TGTGCCAGCAGAGACAGACAGAATGAAAAACTGTTTTTT.

This chain links TRBV4-3 with TRBJ2-3, with 9 nucleotides matching TRBD1. Germline CDR1 LGHNA, CDR2 YSLEER. After removal of 1 base from V and 11 bases from J, the junction contained 22 bases not matched to a gene. CDR3 length: 19 amino acids. CDR3 protein: CASSQVGQGRPGARGMQYF. The CDR3 DNA is TGCGCCAGCAGCCAAGTGGGACAGGGTAGACCAGGGGCTCGGGGAATGCAGTATTTT.

The CDR3 sequence: CASSYSGGLLTYEQYF. The CDR3 nucleotides are TGTGCCAGCAGTTACTCGGGGGGACTATTGACCTACGAGCAGTACTTC. This chain uses TRBV6-6 with TRBJ2-7; 7 bases map to TRBD2. CDR3 length equals 16 residues. The V segment lost 0 bases and the J segment 2 bases; nucleotides outside the gene matches: 7. Germline CDR1 MNHNY, CDR2 SVGAGI (reference sequence).

The rearrangement joins TRBV27 to TRBJ2-2; D is undetermined. This CDR3 has 15 amino acids. Trimming pared 7 bases from V and 4 bases from J, leaving 16 bases between. Germline-derived CDR1 and CDR2 are MNHEY and SMNVEV (reference sequence). CDR3 coding DNA: TGTGCCAGCACCCACATGAGAAAGGGCACCGGGGAGCTGTTTTTT. As protein: CASTHMRKGTGELFF.

This chain connects TRBV10-3 to TRBJ1-2; D ambiguous. CDR1 is ENHRY, CDR2 SYGVKD, per germline. The V end lost 5 bases, the J end lost 6 bases, and 13 bases lay between the germline ends. CDR3 length: 13 residues. The CDR3 sequence: CAISPGALDGYTF. CDR3 coding DNA: TGTGCCATCAGTCCGGGAGCCCTAGATGGCTACACCTTC.

The chain couples TRBV18 to TRBJ1-1; the D is unclear. This CDR3 is built from 15 residues. Germline-derived CDR1 and CDR2 are KGHSH and LQKENI. The ends were cut back, 3 bases at V and 1 base at J, with 12 bases in the middle. The CDR3 spells CASSPPGLTNTEAFF. The CDR3 nucleotides are TGTGCCAGCTCACCCCCGGGTCTTACGAACACTGAAGCTTTCTTT. The full variable domain, completed using reference TRBV18 and TRBJ1-1, is NAGVMQNPRHLVRRRGQEARLRCSPMKGHSHVYWYRQLPEEGLKFMVYLQKENIIDESGMPKERFSAEFPKEGPSILRIQQVVRGDSAAYFCASSPPGLTNTEAFFGQGTRLTVV.

The chain couples TRBV11-2 to TRBJ2-1; 9 bases are shared with TRBD2. Losses at the gene ends were 5 bases for V and 3 bases for J; bases not matched to a gene: 14. CDR1 is SGHAT, CDR2 FQNNGV, per germline. The CDR3 consists of 18 residues. CDR3 sequence: CASSPLSPTSGLYNEQFF. In DNA form, the CDR3 reads TGTGCCAGCAGCCCGCTTTCCCCGACTAGCGGACTCTACAATGAGCAGTTCTTC.

The chain joins TRBV5-6 to TRBJ2-3; either TRBD1 or TRBD2 may fit D (5 bases each). CDR1 is SGHDT and CDR2 is YYEEEE in the germline V gene. CDR3 length: 13 amino acids. Deletions cut 7 bases from V and 2 bases from J, with 11 bases between. The CDR3: CASRDGFTDTQYF. CDR3 DNA: TGTGCCAGCCGGGACGGATTCACAGATACGCAGTATTTT. Supplemented by reference TRBV5-6 and TRBJ2-3, the full variable domain reads DAGVTQSPTHLIKTRGQQVTLRCSPKSGHDTVSWYQQALGQGPQFIFQYYEEEERQRGNFPDRFSGHQFPNYSSELNVNALLLGDSALYLCASRDGFTDTQYFGPGTRLTVL.

The chain recombines TRBV2 with TRBJ1-1; D may be TRBD1 (5 bases). This CDR3 region has 13 residues. Germline-derived CDR1 and CDR2 are SNHLY and FYNNEI. Trimming left V 4 bases short and J 7 bases short, with 13 bases between. CDR3 nucleotide sequence: TGTGCCAGCAGTGGGGGGGTGTTACTTGAAGCTTTCTTT. Its translation: CASSGGVLLEAFF.

This clone was picked up one time. Other DNA sequences from this sample encode an identical CDR3 as well. The V call is TRBV5-1, the J call TRBJ1-3, with D uncertain. The germline V gene encodes CDR1 SGHRS and CDR2 YFSETQ. Trimming left V 2 bases short and J 0 bases short, with 6 bases between. The CDR3 is made up of 14 amino acids. CDR3 nucleotide sequence: TGCGCCAGCAGCTTTGAGGGCTCTGGAAACACCATATATTTT. Protein sequence: CASSFEGSGNTIYF.

This sequence joins TRBV10-3 and TRBJ1-1; D gene unclear. The V gene lost 3 bases and the J gene lost 10 bases, with 15 bases spanning the gap. There are 13 residues in the CDR3. Germline V lookup: CDR1 ENHRY, CDR2 SYGVKD. In DNA form, the CDR3 reads TGTGCCATCAGTGAACAGTTTCAAGGCTCAGCTTTCTTT. Translating gives CAISEQFQGSAFF.

The rearrangement links TRBV9 to TRBJ2-3; 7 bases map to TRBD1. Germline lookup yields CDR1 SGDLS and CDR2 YYNGEE. The ends lost 4 bases at V and 0 bases at J; junction bases unmatched: 11. The CDR3 contains 17 residues. The CDR3 nucleotides read TGTGCCAGCAGCCCAAGGGACAGCCTTACTAGCACAGATACGCAGTATTTT. This gives the protein CASSPRDSLTSTDTQYF.

J is TRBJ2-7 and V is TRBV29-1; perhaps TRBD1 as D (6 bases). V lost 5 bases and J lost 3, with 17 bases in between. This CDR3 is 14 amino acids long. CDR1 and CDR2 from the germline V gene are SQVTM and ANQGSEA. DNA for the CDR3: TGCAGCGTTCAAGCGACAGGCGGAGGCTACGAGCAGTACTTC. Translated: CSVQATGGGYEQYF.

V gene TRBV5-1 combines with J gene TRBJ2-2, with a tentative D call TRBD1 (5 bases). The germline V gene has CDR1 SGHRS and CDR2 YFSETQ. The CDR3 totals 15 residues. The germline V and J ends were trimmed by 4 bases and 7 bases, with 17 bases remaining between them. This CDR3 is CASSTTSGAIGELFF. CDR3 in DNA: TGCGCCAGCAGCACCACCAGTGGGGCGATCGGGGAGCTGTTTTTT.

This chain joins TRBV5-1 and TRBJ2-7; TRBD2 might be the D (5 bases). With 0 bases removed from V and 5 bases from J, the gap between germline ends came to 15 bases. The germline gives CDR1 SGHRS, CDR2 YFSETQ. There are 15 residues in the CDR3. CDR3 nucleotide sequence: TGCGCCAGCAGCTTGGCCGGGGTTAGTTGGGACGAGCAGTACTTC. It codes for CASSLAGVSWDEQYF. The whole variable domain, filled in from reference TRBV5-1 and TRBJ2-7, reads KAGVTQTPRYLIKTRGQQVTLSCSPISGHRSVSWYQQTPGQGLQFLFEYFSETQRNKGNFPGRFSGRQFSNSRSEMNVSTLELGDSALYLCASSLAGVSWDEQYFGPGTRLTVT.

V is TRBV30 and J is TRBJ1-2; 7 nucleotides match TRBD1. CDR3 length: 14 amino acids. Looked up from germline, CDR1 is GTSNPN and CDR2 is SVGIG (reference sequence). J lost 5 bases, V lost 4 bases, and 10 bases had no gene match. The CDR3 region is CAWNPHQGVYGYTF. The CDR3 DNA follows: TGTGCCTGGAACCCACATCAGGGGGTTTATGGCTACACCTTC.

The chain employs TRBV10-3 and TRBJ2-3; D unresolved. Looked up from germline, CDR1 is ENHRY and CDR2 is SYGVKD. The CDR3 length is 14 residues. V was trimmed by 8 bases and J by 8 bases, leaving 20 bases between them. CDR3 DNA: TGTGCCATCGGGGATCCCTCAGTTCCTACTACGCAGTATTTT. Protein sequence: CAIGDPSVPTTQYF.

The genes are TRBV23-1 and TRBJ1-2; D possibly corresponds to TRBD1 (6 bases). TRBV23-1 is an ORF; its function is uncertain. V lost 4 bases to trimming and J lost 4 bases, with 16 bases between them. The CDR3 length is 15 residues. The DNA for the CDR3 is TGCGCCAGCAGTCTTTGGATACAGGGAGGCTATGGCTACACCTTC. Translation gives CASSLWIQGGYGYTF.

The table lists this clone with a count of one. CDR3 nucleotides: TGTGCCAGCAGCTTAGGTCTCATCACGGTCGGCACAGATACGCAGTATTTT. It specifies CASSLGLITVGTDTQYF. The genes are TRBV5-6 and TRBJ2-3; D gene unclear. Germline V lookup: CDR1 SGHDT, CDR2 YYEEEE. Trimming took 2 bases from V and 1 from J, leaving 17 bases between them. There are 17 residues in the CDR3.

This chain joins TRBV10-3 and TRBJ2-5; possibly TRBD2 for D (6 bases). The length of the CDR3 is 15 residues. With 5 bases removed from V and 1 base from J, the gap between germline ends came to 14 bases. CDR1 is ENHRY and CDR2 is SYGVKD in the germline V gene. This CDR3 is CAISPTGTFQETQYF. The CDR3 region has the DNA TGTGCCATCAGTCCCACCGGGACTTTCCAAGAGACCCAGTACTTC.